The rows below give T cell receptor beta chains drawn from one sample of a study of blood T cell repertoires in COVID-19. Some clones are missing from TCRdb's copy, which holds only in-frame ones; the method was immunoSEQ multiplex PCR. This sample carries some 160,000 clones, about 77% of them seen once, and the ten largest clones take 4% to 4.5%. What was sequenced was peripheral blood. The source is a man aged 55-75 years with acute or convalescent COVID-19. CDR3s include the opening cysteine and the closing phenylalanine or tryptophan. D genes are given only for firm matches. Not every row has a clone size; where given, it reads once, few, many or a size class.

cdr3_aa cdr3_nt j_call v_call d_call clone_size
CASSISQGHPYGYTF TGTGCCAGTAGTATATCACAGGGACACCCGTATGGCTACACCTTC TRBJ1-2 TRBV19 NA NA
CASGGNNSPLHF TGTGCCTCAGGGGGTAACAATTCACCCCTCCACTTT TRBJ1-6 TRBV30 TRBD1 NA
CASSPRVDGTEAFF TGTGCCAGCTCACCACGCGTAGACGGGACTGAAGCTTTCTTT TRBJ1-1 TRBV18 NA NA
CAWSAIRGGYGEQYF TGTGCCTGGAGTGCGATACGGGGGGGTTATGGCGAGCAGTACTTC TRBJ2-7 TRBV30 TRBD2 NA
CASDRAYEQYF TGTGCCAGCGACAGGGCCTACGAGCAGTACTTC TRBJ2-7 TRBV6-5 TRBD1 NA
CASSEGTGTSDQPQHF TGCGCCAGCAGTGAGGGGACAGGGACGTCGGATCAGCCCCAGCATTTT TRBJ1-5 TRBV10-2 TRBD1 NA
CASSQGVAGDIETQYF TGTGCTAGCAGCCAGGGGGTAGCGGGAGATATTGAGACCCAGTACTTC TRBJ2-5 TRBV7-7 TRBD2 NA
CASSYRRGETQYF TGTGCCAGCAGTTACCGGAGGGGCGAGACCCAGTACTTC TRBJ2-5 TRBV6-2/TRBV6-3 NA NA
CASSLDGSLSEYNEQFF TGTGCCAGCAGCTTAGACGGGTCTTTGAGCGAATACAATGAGCAGTTCTTC TRBJ2-1 TRBV7-2 NA NA
CASSPDRGNGYTF TGTGCCAGCTCACCTGACAGGGGGAATGGCTACACCTTC TRBJ1-2 TRBV18 TRBD1 NA
CASRFGGGNTEAFF TGTGCCAGCCGATTTGGGGGGGGGAACACTGAAGCTTTCTTT TRBJ1-1 TRBV27 NA NA
CASSDLRISGRADETQYF TGTGCCAGCAGTGATCTCCGTATTAGCGGGAGGGCCGACGAGACCCAGTACTTC TRBJ2-5 TRBV25-1 TRBD2 NA
CASSMETGEFTDTQYF TGTGCCAGTAGTATGGAAACAGGGGAATTTACAGATACGCAGTATTTT TRBJ2-3 TRBV19 TRBD1 NA
CASSPPRGGAGAMNTEAFF TGTGCCAGCTCACCCCCCCGGGGGGGCGCCGGGGCAATGAACACTGAAGCTTTCTTT TRBJ1-1 TRBV18 NA once
CASSLGAGRGYGYTF TGTGCCAGCAGCTTAGGGGCGGGGCGCGGCTATGGCTACACCTTC TRBJ1-2 TRBV7-9 NA many
CAWNTGQGDQPQHF TGTGCCTGGAACACCGGACAGGGGGATCAGCCCCAGCATTTT TRBJ1-5 TRBV30 TRBD1 NA
CASSLVGVEQYF TGTGCCAGCAGCTTAGTAGGGGTCGAGCAGTACTTC TRBJ2-7 TRBV7-8 NA NA
CASRRTGAVNTEAFF TGTGCCAGCAGGCGGACAGGGGCCGTGAACACTGAAGCTTTCTTT TRBJ1-1 TRBV5-4 TRBD1 NA